This T cell receptor (beta chain) was profiled in a study of blood T cells in healthy people across ages. This CDR3 comprises 15 residues. Trimming shortened V by 2 bases and J by 7 bases, and 12 bases separated the two germline ends. The germline V gene has CDR1 MNHEY and CDR2 SVGEGT. A few counts support this clonotype. Through a sample-barcoded 5' primer and a J-beta primer mix, a second PCR was run for about 6 to 11 cycles. MiXCR was run by TCRdb on the 5' RACE reads, yielding one entry per CDR3 protein. Among about 930,000 distinct CDR3 sequences listed, 29% were seen once. The same specimen was also included in a second study, on T cells of mothers and their children.

The sample was blood. The clonotype originates from a woman in her 40s in good health. This sequence joins TRBV6-2 or TRBV6-3 and TRBJ1-6; a weak D match, TRBD1 (6 bases). The CDR3 protein is CASSYPGHQNSPLHF. The CDR3 coding sequence is TGTGCCAGCAGTTACCCGGGACACCAAAATTCACCCCTCCACTTT.